Each of the 12 T cell receptor beta chains below was sequenced from the same sample in a study of blood T cell repertoires in COVID-19. Produced via immunoSEQ multiplex PCR; TCRdb's table is partial and in-frame only. The repertoire consists of about 130,000 clones, with about 90% occurring once and the leading ten covering around 1.9%. The sample was peripheral blood. All receptors derive from a man aged 45 to 65 with COVID-19, enrolled during active disease.

The rearrangement links TRBV7-2 to TRBJ1-1; a possible D gene is TRBD1 (5 bases). V lost 4 bases to trimming and J lost 4 bases, with 10 bases between them. Germline V gene sequence: CDR1 SGHTA, CDR2 FQGNSA. CDR3 size: 13 residues. The DNA of the CDR3 is TGTGCCAGCAGCTACCAGCAGGGCACTGAAGCTTTCTTT. Translating gives CASSYQQGTEAFF.

The genes are TRBV7-9 and TRBJ2-2, with a possible D match to TRBD1 (5 bases). Germline V lookup: CDR1 SEHNR, CDR2 FQNEAQ (reference sequence). The CDR3 has 14 residues. The V end lost 0 bases, the J end lost 7 bases, and 9 bases lay between the germline ends. The CDR3 spells CASSLAQGYGELFF. Written as DNA, the CDR3 is TGTGCCAGCAGCTTAGCCCAGGGATACGGGGAGCTGTTTTTT.

This chain joins TRBV6-5 and TRBJ2-1; D gene uncertain. The ends were cut back, 8 bases at V and 4 bases at J, with 15 bases in the middle. The CDR3 has 14 residues. Germline CDR1 is MNHEY and CDR2 is SVGAGI. The CDR3 region has the DNA TGTGCCAGCGGCGGCGCAGTTTATTACAATGAGCAGTTCTTC. It is translated as CASGGAVYYNEQFF.

This chain uses TRBV21-1 with TRBJ1-1; the table calls TRBD1, which could not be checked here. TRBV21-1 is reported as a pseudogene. The CDR3 has 17 amino acids. DNA of the CDR3: TGTGCCAGCAGCCCGCGAATAAGGACAAGGAAGAACACTGAAGCTTTCTTT. This encodes CASSPRIRTRKNTEAFF.

The chain uses TRBV6-4 and TRBJ2-3; 7 bases are shared with TRBD1. V shed 0 bases, J shed 2 bases, and the junction held 2 bases outside the gene matches. CDR1 and CDR2 from the germline V gene are MRHNA and SNTAGT. The length of the CDR3 is 15 residues. This CDR3 is CASSDSGQNTDTQYF. The CDR3 nucleotides are TGTGCCAGCAGTGACTCGGGACAGAACACAGATACGCAGTATTTT.

This sequence joins TRBV6-5 and TRBJ1-5; 8 bases line up with TRBD1. Germline V gives CDR1 MNHEY, CDR2 SVGAGI. CDR3 length: 14 amino acids. V was pared by 6 bases and J by 4 bases, with 5 bases of the junction left unmatched. CDR3 nucleotide sequence: TGTGCCAGCAGCTCGACAGGGGAAAATCAGCCCCAGCATTTT. It translates to CASSSTGENQPQHF.

The chain has TRBV19 and TRBJ2-1; TRBD2 agrees at 13 bases. CDR3 length: 15 residues. Looked up from germline, CDR1 is LNHDA and CDR2 is SQIVND (reference sequence). J lost 6 bases, V lost 4 bases, and 3 bases had no gene match. This CDR3 is CASSTGTSGTNEQFF. CDR3 DNA: TGTGCCAGTAGTACCGGGACTAGCGGGACCAATGAGCAGTTCTTC.

The chain carries TRBV28 and TRBJ2-5; 7 bases align to TRBD2. Losses at the gene ends were 1 base for V and 4 bases for J; bases not matched to a gene: 3. CDR3 length equals 14 residues. The germline gives CDR1 MDHEN, CDR2 SYDVKM. For the CDR3, the DNA is TGTGCCAGCAGTTTATCTGGGGGGGTAGAGACCCAGTACTTC. The encoded protein is CASSLSGGVETQYF. Full variable domain (missing parts from reference TRBV28 and TRBJ2-5): DVKVTQSSRYLVKRTGEKVFLECVQDMDHENMFWYRQDPGLGLRLIYFSYDVKMKEKGDIPEGYSVSREKKERFSLILESASTNQTSMYLCASSLSGGVETQYFGPGTRLLVL.

The chain links TRBV6-6 to TRBJ1-1, with D hard to call. There are 14 residues in the CDR3. V lost 6 bases and J lost 1, with 12 bases in between. Looked up from germline, CDR1 is MNHNY and CDR2 is SVGAGI (reference sequence). The CDR3, as DNA: TGTGCCAGCAGCGCCGCGTATGAGAACACTGAAGCTTTCTTT. It codes for CASSAAYENTEAFF.

V and J are TRBV11-2 and TRBJ2-7, with D tentatively TRBD1 (6 bases). V lost 4 bases and J lost 5, with 18 bases in between. The CDR3 spans 15 residues. Germline V gene sequence: CDR1 SGHAT, CDR2 FQNNGV. CDR3 amino acids: CASSSQGLISHEQYF. Written as DNA, the CDR3 is TGTGCCAGCAGCTCGCAGGGGCTTATTTCCCACGAGCAGTACTTC.

V is TRBV11-2 and J is TRBJ2-2; D may be TRBD1 (6 bases). The V end lost 4 bases, the J end lost 8 bases, and 14 bases lay between the germline ends. This CDR3 is 14 amino acids long. Germline V gene sequence: CDR1 SGHAT, CDR2 FQNNGV. This CDR3 reads CASSSSRGRGELFF. Here the CDR3 DNA reads TGTGCCAGCAGCTCCTCCAGGGGTAGGGGGGAGCTGTTTTTT.

The gene calls are TRBV24-1 and TRBJ2-2, with D possibly being TRBD2 (6 bases). CDR3 length: 16 residues. V was trimmed by 3 bases and J by 4 bases, leaving 14 bases between them. CDR1 is KGHDR, CDR2 SFDVKD, per germline. The CDR3 region is CATSDPGLTGTGELFF. DNA for the CDR3: TGTGCCACCAGTGATCCGGGACTGACGGGCACCGGGGAGCTGTTTTTT.